The clone carrying this TCR beta chain has a count of ten or more. The antigen remains undetermined. Progressors' blood was drawn at hyperthyroidism diagnosis, before ophthalmopathy symptoms. Using RNA transcripts as the source, TCR beta CDR3 regions were amplified. HTBI primers were used for first-round RT-PCR of the TCR CDR3. TCRdb analysed the multiplex PCR reads with MiXCR anew, one entry per CDR3 protein. The sample records about 270,000 distinct CDR3 sequences, roughly 15% being singletons. This sample is part of a study of T cells in Graves' hyperthyroidism and ophthalmopathy. V lost 7 bases and J 2 bases, leaving 18 bases between the germline ends. The germline V gene has CDR1 MNHNS and CDR2 SASEGT. This CDR3 has 15 amino acids. Whole-study findings and limits: Appearing also in blood were most of the thyroid clonotypes expanded above 0.001.

Source material: blood. The receptor comes from a woman aged 45 to 65 with Graves' hyperthyroidism that later progressed to Graves' ophthalmopathy. This sequence joins TRBV6-1 and TRBJ2-7; D is perhaps TRBD1 or TRBD2 (5 bases each). The CDR3 nucleotides are TGTGCCAGCATGAGAAACCGGGACGGGACCTACGAGCAGTACTTC. This encodes CASMRNRDGTYEQYF.